This T cell receptor beta chain was identified during a study of T-cell reconstitution after alpha-beta-depleted transplantation in children. This clonotype showed up just a few times. V was pared by 7 bases and J by 3 bases, with 11 bases of the junction left unmatched. Germline V gene sequence: CDR1 MDHEN, CDR2 SYDVKM. This CDR3 comprises 16 residues. During its preparation, the TCRbeta library received unique molecular identifiers. A single record per CDR3 protein comes from TCRdb applying MiXCR to the PCR reads. The sample lists more than 550,000 distinct CDR3 sequences; about 11% were seen once. J is TRBJ2-1 and V is TRBV28; 8 bases are a match to TRBD2. Sequencing used PBMCs from the stem cell graft donor, obtained from the stem cell graft. The clonotype was recovered from a human donor who donated a stem cell graft to a child with acute myeloid leukemia. CDR3 in amino acids: CASMGSPGTSYNEQFF. The DNA for the CDR3 is TGTGCCAGCATGGGTTCTCCGGGGACTAGCTACAATGAGCAGTTCTTC.